Shown below are 16 T cell receptor beta chains from a single sample sequenced in a study of blood T cell repertoires in COVID-19. Measured with immunoSEQ multiplex PCR; TCRdb has only the in-frame clones, and not every one. The data hold 110,000 or so clones, with approximately 90% observed a single time. Sequencing input: peripheral blood. These TCRs come from a woman in her fifties or sixties with acute or convalescent COVID-19.

This chain connects TRBV6-5 to TRBJ2-5; 12 bases are a match to TRBD2. The CDR3 consists of 14 residues. CDR1 MNHEY and CDR2 SVGAGI come from the germline V gene. J was trimmed by 5 bases and V by 9 bases; bases with no gene match: 7. As DNA, the CDR3 is TGTGCCAGTTTGACTAGCGGGAGAGGGGAGACCCAGTACTTC. Amino acids: CASLTSGRGETQYF.

V and J are TRBV7-8 and TRBJ1-1; the match to TRBD1 covers 9 bases. V shed 4 bases, J shed 8 bases, and the junction held 8 bases outside the gene matches. This CDR3 spans 14 amino acids. The germline gives CDR1 SGHVS, CDR2 FQNEAQ. The CDR3 DNA reads as TGTGCCAGCAGCTCCTTGGGACAGGGAACAGAAGCTTTCTTT. The encoded protein is CASSSLGQGTEAFF.

The chain recombines TRBV10-3 with TRBJ1-2; 7 bases match TRBD1. Per germline, CDR1 ENHRY and CDR2 SYGVKD. The CDR3 is 15 amino acids. The ends lost 6 bases at V and 8 bases at J; junction bases unmatched: 15. The CDR3, as DNA: TGTGCCATCAGCGACGGACAGGCCCTATTAAAAGGCTACACCTTC. Its protein is CAISDGQALLKGYTF.

The chain is built from TRBV2 and TRBJ1-4, with TRBD1 matching 8 bases. The CDR3 length is 14 residues. The germline gives CDR1 SNHLY, CDR2 FYNNEI. The V and J ends lost 5 bases and 7 bases, in that order; junction bases with no gene match: 6. The CDR3 DNA sequence: TGTGCCAGCAGTCCGACAGGGGTGTCTGAAAAACTGTTTTTT. It codes for CASSPTGVSEKLFF.

This chain uses TRBV18 with TRBJ1-1; TRBD1 aligns across 11 bases. Unmatched junction bases numbered 4, after V lost 6 bases and J lost 4 bases. The CDR3 is 14 residues long. CDR1 and CDR2 (germline): KGHSH, LQKENI. The CDR3 DNA sequence: TGTGCCAGCTCTTACGGGACAGGGGGCACTGAAGCTTTCTTT. Amino acid sequence: CASSYGTGGTEAFF.

V and J are TRBV7-9 and TRBJ1-1, with 10 bases matching TRBD1. With V trimmed by 5 bases and J by 1 base, 1 base remained unmatched. Germline loops: CDR1 SEHNR, CDR2 FQNEAQ (reference sequence). CDR3 length: 14 residues. The DNA for the CDR3 is TGTGCCAGCAGCCGGACAGGGGGGAACACTGAAGCTTTCTTT. The encoded protein is CASSRTGGNTEAFF.

The chain uses TRBV29-1 and TRBJ2-3; TRBD1 is a possible D gene (6 bases). Between the trimmed V and J ends, which lost 4 bases and 3 bases, there was a span of 11 bases. The CDR3 is 13 residues long. Looked up from germline, CDR1 is SQVTM and CDR2 is ANQGSEA. CDR3 coding DNA: TGCAGCGTTGGGGCAGGGGCTACAGATACGCAGTATTTT. Encoded protein: CSVGAGATDTQYF.

V and J are TRBV27 and TRBJ2-3, with no clear D. The V end was cut by 6 bases, the J end by 5 bases, with 15 bases between. Germline V gene data show CDR1 as MNHEY and CDR2 as SMNVEV (reference sequence). The CDR3 runs to 14 residues. The CDR3 loop reads CASRFSTLLDTQYF. The CDR3 DNA reads TGTGCCAGCAGGTTTAGCACCTTACTAGATACGCAGTATTTT.

This chain uses TRBV27 with TRBJ2-3; the match to TRBD2 covers 10 bases. Unmatched junction bases numbered 7, after V lost 4 bases and J lost 3 bases. The CDR3 has 16 amino acids. Germline V gives CDR1 MNHEY, CDR2 SMNVEV (reference sequence). CDR3 nucleotides: TGTGCCAGCAGTTCCAGACTAGCGGGTTTAACAGATACGCAGTATTTT. The encoded protein is CASSSRLAGLTDTQYF.

The rearrangement uses TRBV9 and TRBJ2-7; a possible D gene is TRBD1 (5 bases). Germline assignment: CDR1 SGDLS and CDR2 YYNGEE. There are 15 residues in the CDR3. The V and J ends lost 4 bases and 6 bases respectively, with 20 bases between them. The CDR3 DNA sequence: TGTGCCAGCAGCCCCAGGGCTAGTATTAGAGGCGAGCAGTACTTC. Its translation: CASSPRASIRGEQYF.

The chain combines TRBV5-1 with TRBJ1-6; TRBD1 agrees at 9 bases. Germline loops: CDR1 SGHRS, CDR2 YFSETQ. Losses at the gene ends were 3 bases for V and 7 bases for J; bases not matched to a gene: 8. The CDR3 extends over 16 amino acids. DNA of the CDR3: TGCGCCAGCAGCTCGGAGGGACAGGGCCTAAATTCACCCCTCCACTTT. This sequence encodes CASSSEGQGLNSPLHF.

The rearrangement uses TRBV7-9 and TRBJ1-1, with TRBD1 identical over 7 bases. The germline V gene encodes CDR1 SEHNR and CDR2 FQNEAQ (reference sequence). The V and J ends lost 1 base and 7 bases, in that order; junction bases with no gene match: 3. The CDR3 runs to 13 residues. The CDR3 spells CASSLGGTVEAFF. The CDR3 nucleotides read TGTGCCAGCAGCTTAGGTGGGACAGTTGAAGCTTTCTTT. Using reference TRBV7-9 and TRBJ1-1 for the parts outside the CDR3, the full variable domain is DTGVSQNPRHKITKRGQNVTFRCDPISEHNRLYWYRQTLGQGPEFLTYFQNEAQLEKSRLLSDRFSAERPKGSFSTLEIQRTEQGDSAMYLCASSLGGTVEAFFGQGTRLTVV.

The chain is built from TRBV10-3 and TRBJ1-1; 7 bases fit TRBD1. V shed 0 bases and J 0 bases; nucleotides not matched to a gene: 10. The CDR3 totals 18 residues. Germline CDR1 and CDR2: ENHRY and SYGVKD. The CDR3 loop reads CAISESLLGQIMNTEAFF. As DNA, the CDR3 is TGTGCCATCAGTGAGTCATTATTGGGACAGATTATGAACACTGAAGCTTTCTTT.

The chain uses TRBV18 and TRBJ2-7, with D possibly being TRBD2 (5 bases). V was clipped by 1 base and J by 5 bases, with 15 bases between them. From germline, CDR1 is KGHSH and CDR2 LQKENI. The CDR3 extends over 15 amino acids. CDR3 coding DNA: TGTGCCAGCTCACCACGGGCAGGAGGAACCCACGAGCAGTACTTC. Translation gives CASSPRAGGTHEQYF.

The gene calls are TRBV5-1 and TRBJ1-4; TRBD1 matches 9 bases. CDR3 size: 16 residues. The V gene end was trimmed by 4 bases and the J gene end by 3 bases; junction bases not matched to a gene: 7. Germline V CDR1 and CDR2: SGHRS, YFSETQ. The CDR3 bases are TGCGCCAGCAGCCAGGACAGGGGCGCTGCTAATGAAAAACTGTTTTTT. This encodes CASSQDRGAANEKLFF. The variable domain in full, completed from reference TRBV5-1 and TRBJ1-4, reads KAGVTQTPRYLIKTRGQQVTLSCSPISGHRSVSWYQQTPGQGLQFLFEYFSETQRNKGNFPGRFSGRQFSNSRSEMNVSTLELGDSALYLCASSQDRGAANEKLFFGSGTQLSVL.

The genes are TRBV6-5 and TRBJ1-1; no clear D. There are 13 residues in the CDR3. V was trimmed by 6 bases and J by 5 bases, leaving 13 bases between them. Germline assignment: CDR1 MNHEY and CDR2 SVGAGI. CDR3 bases: TGTGCCAGCAGCCTTCCCTCGGGGACTGAAGCTTTCTTT. It translates to CASSLPSGTEAFF.